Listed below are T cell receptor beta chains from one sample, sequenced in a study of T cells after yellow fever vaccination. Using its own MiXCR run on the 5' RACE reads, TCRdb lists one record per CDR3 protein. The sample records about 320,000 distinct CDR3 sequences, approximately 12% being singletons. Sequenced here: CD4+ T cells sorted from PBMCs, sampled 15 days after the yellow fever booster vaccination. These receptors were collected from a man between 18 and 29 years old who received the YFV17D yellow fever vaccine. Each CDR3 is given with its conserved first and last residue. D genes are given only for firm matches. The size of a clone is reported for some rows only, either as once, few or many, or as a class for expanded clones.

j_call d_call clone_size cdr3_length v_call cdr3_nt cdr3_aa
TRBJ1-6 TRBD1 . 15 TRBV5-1 TGCGCCAGCAGCCCCACGGGACAGGGACGAACACCCCTCCACTTT CASSPTGQGRTPLHF
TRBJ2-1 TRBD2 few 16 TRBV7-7 TGTGCTAGCAGCGCTAGGGTTCTGGGAGGGGAGAATGAGCAGTTCTTC CASSARVLGGENEQFF
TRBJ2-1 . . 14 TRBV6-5 TGTGCCAGCAGTTACTGGTCAGGGAGCGATGAGCAGTTCTTC CASSYWSGSDEQFF
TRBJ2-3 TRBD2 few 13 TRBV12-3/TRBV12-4 TGTGCCAGCACCTCAAGCGGGGGAGATACGCAGTATTTT CASTSSGGDTQYF
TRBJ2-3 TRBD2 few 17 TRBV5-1 TGCGCCAGCAGCTTGAGTCTAGCGGGGGTAACCACAGATACGCAGTATTTT CASSLSLAGVTTDTQYF
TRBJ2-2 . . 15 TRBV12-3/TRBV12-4 TGTGCCAGCAGGGGAACTAGCATGTTTACCGGGGAGCTGTTTTTT CASRGTSMFTGELFF
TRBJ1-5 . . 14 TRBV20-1 TGCAGTGCTAGAGATTCGAGGGGGAATCTACCCCAGCATTTT CSARDSRGNLPQHF
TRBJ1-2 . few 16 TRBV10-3 TGTGCCATCATATCCGGACGGAGTCCCGGGGACTATGGCTACACCTTC CAIISGRSPGDYGYTF
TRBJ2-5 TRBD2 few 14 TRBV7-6 TGTGCCAGCAACCTAGCGGGGGCCCAAGAGACCCAGTACTTC CASNLAGAQETQYF
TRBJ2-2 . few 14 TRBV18 TGTGCCAGCTCACCGACCGCTGGCACCGGGGAGCTGTTTTTT CASSPTAGTGELFF
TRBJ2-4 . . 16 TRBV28 TGTGCCAGCAGTTTCAGGCGGGTTCTGACCAAAAACATTCAGTACTTC CASSFRRVLTKNIQYF
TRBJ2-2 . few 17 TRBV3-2 TGTGCCAGCAGCCCGACCGACGTGGGGAGGAACACCGGGGAGCTGTTTTTT CASSPTDVGRNTGELFF
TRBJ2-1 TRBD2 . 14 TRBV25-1 TGTGCCAGCTCCACTAGCGGGGGGGCCTGGGAGCAGTTCTTC CASSTSGGAWEQFF
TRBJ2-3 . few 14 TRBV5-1 TGCGCCAGCAGCTTCGGGCTAGAAGCAGATACGCAGTATTTT CASSFGLEADTQYF
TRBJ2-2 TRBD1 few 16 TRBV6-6 TGTGCCAGCAGTTACTCCCGACAGGGGGCGACCGGGGAGCTGTTTTTT CASSYSRQGATGELFF
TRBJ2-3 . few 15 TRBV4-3 TGCGCCAGCAGCCAACAAACGGGGGCCGGAGATACGCAGTATTTT CASSQQTGAGDTQYF
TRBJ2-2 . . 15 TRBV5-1 TGCGCCAGCAGCCCGGTCGGGGTTAACACCGGGGAGCTGTTTTTT CASSPVGVNTGELFF
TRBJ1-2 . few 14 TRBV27 TGTGCCAGCAGTTGGGGGGTAACTAACTATGGCTACACCTTC CASSWGVTNYGYTF
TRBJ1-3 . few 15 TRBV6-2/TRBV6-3 TGTGCCACCCGTTGGATGTCCTACCCGGGAAACACCATATATTTT CATRWMSYPGNTIYF
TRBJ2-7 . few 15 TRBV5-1 TGCGCCAGCAGCCAACGGGACCGCCTTTCCTACGAGCAGTACTTC CASSQRDRLSYEQYF
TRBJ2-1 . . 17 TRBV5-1 TGCGCCAGCAGCTTGAGGACAGCCTCTTACTCCTACAATGAGCAGTTCTTC CASSLRTASYSYNEQFF
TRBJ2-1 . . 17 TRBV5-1 TGCGACAGCAGCAAGTTGTCAGGGGAAGGAGGGAACAATGAGCAGTTCTTC CDSSKLSGEGGNNEQFF
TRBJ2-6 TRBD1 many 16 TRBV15 TGTGCCACCAGCAGGGGACAGCCCTCTGGGGCCAACGTCCTGACTTTC CATSRGQPSGANVLTF
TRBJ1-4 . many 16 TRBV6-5 TGTGCCAGCAGTTACTCGCCGGACAGAGTTAGAGAAAAACTGTTTTTT CASSYSPDRVREKLFF
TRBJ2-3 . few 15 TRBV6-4 TGTGCCAGCAGCGATTCAGGACGGGGAGCAGATACGCAGTATTTT CASSDSGRGADTQYF
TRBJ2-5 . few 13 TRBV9 TGTGCCAGCAGCTCCCGACCCTCGGAGACCCAGTACTTC CASSSRPSETQYF
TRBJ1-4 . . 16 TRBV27 TGTGCCAGCAGTTTATTCGCCGGCGGAGTAAATGAAAAACTGTTTTTT CASSLFAGGVNEKLFF
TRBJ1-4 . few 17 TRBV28 TGTGCCAGCACCACGAGAGTATCAGGGGAAAGAGGTGAAAAACTGTTTTTT CASTTRVSGERGEKLFF
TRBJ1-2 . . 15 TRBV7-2 TGTGCCAGCAGCTTAGCGCCACAGACTAACTATGGCTACACCTTC CASSLAPQTNYGYTF
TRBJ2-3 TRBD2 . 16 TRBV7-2 TGTGCCAGCAGCTTAAGACTAGCGGGGAGCGCAGATACGCAGTATTTT CASSLRLAGSADTQYF
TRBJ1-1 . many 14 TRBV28 TGTGCCAGCAGCCCCAGACGGTCCCTTACTGAAGCTTTCTTT CASSPRRSLTEAFF
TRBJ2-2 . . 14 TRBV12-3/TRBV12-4 TGTGCCAGCAGTTTTCGGAAGAACACCGGGGAGCTGTTTTTT CASSFRKNTGELFF
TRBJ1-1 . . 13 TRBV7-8 TGTGCCAGCAGCTTAATGGGCACCTCTGAAGCTTTCTTT CASSLMGTSEAFF
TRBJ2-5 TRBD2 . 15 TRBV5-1 TGCGCCAGCAGCTTGGGGGTTAGCGGGGAAGAGACCCAGTACTTC CASSLGVSGEETQYF
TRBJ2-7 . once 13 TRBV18 TGTGCCAGCTCGAGGAATCCCCTGTACGAGCAGTACTTC CASSRNPLYEQYF
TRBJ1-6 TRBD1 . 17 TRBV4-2 TGTGCCAGCAGCCAAGATCGGACAGGGGGTTCCAATTCACCCCTCCACTTT CASSQDRTGGSNSPLHF
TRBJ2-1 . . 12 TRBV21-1 TGTGCCAGCCCCCGCAGGTACAATGAGCAGTTCTTC CASPRRYNEQFF
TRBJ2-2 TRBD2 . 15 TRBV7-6 TGTGCCAGCAGCTGGGGACTAGCAGGCACCGGGGAGCTGTTTTTT CASSWGLAGTGELFF
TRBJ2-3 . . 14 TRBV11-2 TGTGCCAGCAGCTTAGTCCTAGGCACAGATACGCAGTATTTT CASSLVLGTDTQYF
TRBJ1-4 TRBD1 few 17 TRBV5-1 TGCGCCAGCAGCCTGCAGGGACAGGGGCCTCTCTTTGAAAAACTGTTTTTT CASSLQGQGPLFEKLFF
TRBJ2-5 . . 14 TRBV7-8 TGTGCCAGCAGATCACGGGGAGGGGGGGAGACCCAGTACTTC CASRSRGGGETQYF
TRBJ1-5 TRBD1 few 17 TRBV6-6 TGTGCCAGCAGTTACAGAACAGGGGGCGACTTCTTTCGGCCCCAGCATTTT CASSYRTGGDFFRPQHF
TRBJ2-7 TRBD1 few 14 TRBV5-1 TGCGCCAGCAGACCCGGGACAGGGGAATACGAGCAGTACTTC CASRPGTGEYEQYF
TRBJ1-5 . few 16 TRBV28 TGTGCCAGCAGCCCATGGAGGTTCGGAAGCAATCAGCCCCAGCATTTT CASSPWRFGSNQPQHF
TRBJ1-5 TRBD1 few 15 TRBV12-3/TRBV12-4 TGTGCCAGCAGTTTCAGACAGGGGGGCAATCAGCCCCAGCATTTT CASSFRQGGNQPQHF
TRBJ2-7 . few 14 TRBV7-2 TGTGCCAGCAGCTGGGGCGGTGGCTTCTACGAGCAGTACTTC CASSWGGGFYEQYF
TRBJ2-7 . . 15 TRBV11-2 TGTGCCAGCAGCTTAGACCTAGCCCGGGGCTACGAGCAGTACTTC CASSLDLARGYEQYF
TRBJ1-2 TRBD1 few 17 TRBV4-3 TGCGCCAGCAGCCAAGGGACGGGGACAGGGCTATCCTATGGCTACACCTTC CASSQGTGTGLSYGYTF
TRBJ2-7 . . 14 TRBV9 TGTGCCAGCAGCGTAGATCAGGGAAGGTACGAGCAGTACTTC CASSVDQGRYEQYF
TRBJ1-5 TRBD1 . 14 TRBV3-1 TGTGCCAGCAGCCACGAACAGGGGGGTCAGCCCCAGCATTTT CASSHEQGGQPQHF
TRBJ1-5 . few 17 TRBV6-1 TGTGCCAGCAGTGTACATGCAGGGGTAATGAGCAATCAGCCCCAGCATTTT CASSVHAGVMSNQPQHF
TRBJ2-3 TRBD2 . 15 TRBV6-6 TGTGCCGCGTCTTTGGCGGGGGGGCCGACAGATACGCAGTATTTT CAASLAGGPTDTQYF
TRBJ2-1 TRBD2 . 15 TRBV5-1 TGCGCCAGCAGCTTGGGGCTAGCGGATTACAATGAGCAGTTCTTC CASSLGLADYNEQFF
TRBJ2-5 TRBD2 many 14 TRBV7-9 TGTGCCAGCAGCTTCGGCGGGGGACAAGAGACCCAGTACTTC CASSFGGGQETQYF
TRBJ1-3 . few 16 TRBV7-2 TGTGCCAGCAGCTTATCATGGGGGGATTCTGGAAACACCATATATTTT CASSLSWGDSGNTIYF
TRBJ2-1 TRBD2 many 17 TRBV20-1 TGCAGTGCTAGAACCCTAGCGGGGGGCCTCAACCTCAATGAGCAGTTCTTC CSARTLAGGLNLNEQFF